Below, 25 T cell receptor beta chains from the same sample are listed, as sequenced in a study of T cell changes during pregnancy in multiple sclerosis. Clones were read by immunoSEQ multiplex PCR, and TCRdb kept only the in-frame ones, dropping some. The sample contains approximately 74,000 clones, 80% to 90% of which appear only once. The source was peripheral blood, collected before pregnancy. The receptors here all came from a female donor with multiple sclerosis, enrolled in a pregnancy study.

The rearrangement joins TRBV7-9 to TRBJ2-4; unclear D gene. The CDR3 loop spans 11 amino acids. The germline V gene encodes CDR1 SEHNR and CDR2 FQNEAQ (reference sequence). V lost 5 bases to trimming and J lost 11 bases, with 10 bases between them. The DNA of the CDR3 is TGTGCCAGCAGCCCAGAGGTAGTTCAGTACTTC. Its protein is CASSPEVVQYF.

This chain joins TRBV5-1 and TRBJ2-7; tentative D call: TRBD2 (5 bases). Deletions cut 3 bases from V and 3 bases from J, with 13 bases between. Germline loops: CDR1 SGHRS, CDR2 YFSETQ. CDR3 size: 14 residues. This chain's CDR3 is CASSWDTGGYEQYF. In nucleotides, the CDR3 is TGCGCCAGCAGCTGGGATACTGGAGGCTACGAGCAGTACTTC.

The V gene is TRBV7-9, the J gene TRBJ2-3; the D gene is possibly TRBD1 (6 bases). V was trimmed by 5 bases and J by 0 bases, leaving 15 bases between them. Looked up from germline, CDR1 is SEHNR and CDR2 is FQNEAQ (reference sequence). The CDR3 has 16 residues. The CDR3 nucleotides are TGTGCCAGCAGCCGCGAAAGCAGGGGTAGCACAGATACGCAGTATTTT. It is translated as CASSRESRGSTDTQYF.

V and J are TRBV27 and TRBJ2-2, with D possibly being TRBD1 (6 bases). V lost 2 bases to trimming and J lost 6 bases, with 13 bases between them. CDR1 MNHEY and CDR2 SMNVEV come from the germline V gene (reference sequence). The CDR3 consists of 15 residues. The chain's CDR3 is CASSLIRTVPGELFF. CDR3 DNA sequence: TGTGCCAGCAGTTTAATCAGGACAGTGCCCGGGGAGCTGTTTTTT.

This clone was picked up a small number of times. V gene TRBV30 combines with J gene TRBJ1-1, with D possibly TRBD1 on 5 matching bases. The V end was cut by 2 bases, the J end by 2 bases, with 12 bases between. This CDR3 spans 14 amino acids. The germline gives CDR1 GTSNPN, CDR2 SVGIG (reference sequence). The CDR3 DNA follows: TGTGCCTGGAGTCCAGGGAATGGAAACACTGAAGCTTTCTTT. Encoded protein: CAWSPGNGNTEAFF.

V usage is TRBV7-9 and J usage is TRBJ1-4; possibly TRBD1 for D (5 bases). The CDR3 is 13 residues long. CDR1 and CDR2 (germline): SEHNR, FQNEAQ (reference sequence). V lost 4 bases, J lost 7 bases, and 10 bases lay in between. CDR3 in DNA: TGTGCCAGCAGCTCCTTGGGGGGTGAAAAACTGTTTTTT. This translates into CASSSLGGEKLFF. Combining the CDR3 with reference TRBV7-9 and TRBJ1-4 gives the whole variable domain DTGVSQNPRHKITKRGQNVTFRCDPISEHNRLYWYRQTLGQGPEFLTYFQNEAQLEKSRLLSDRFSAERPKGSFSTLEIQRTEQGDSAMYLCASSSLGGEKLFFGSGTQLSVL.

This clone was recorded once. This chain joins TRBV28 and TRBJ1-3, with 9 bases matching TRBD1. The CDR3 is 15 amino acids. Germline CDR1 reads MDHEN; CDR2 reads SYDVKM. J lost 4 bases, V lost 6 bases, and 7 bases had no gene match. As DNA, the CDR3 is TGTGCCAGCAGGAAGACAGGGGGTCCAGGAAACACCATATATTTT. Encoded protein: CASRKTGGPGNTIYF.

The chain has TRBV30 and TRBJ1-6; no definite D call. The V and J ends lost 0 bases and 7 bases respectively, with 7 bases between them. The CDR3 is 13 amino acids. Germline V gene lookup returns CDR1 GTSNPN and CDR2 SVGIG (reference sequence). DNA of the CDR3: TGTGCCTGGAGTGTGGGCTTAAATTCACCCCTCCACTTT. Protein sequence: CAWSVGLNSPLHF.

This chain connects TRBV9 to TRBJ2-7; a possible D gene is TRBD1 (5 bases). Germline-derived CDR1 and CDR2 are SGDLS and YYNGEE. The CDR3 spans 14 residues. Trimming removed 0 bases from V and 6 bases from J, with 13 bases in between. CDR3 bases: TGTGCCAGCAGCGTAGTTCCAGGGTGGGGCGAGCAGTACTTC. It codes for CASSVVPGWGEQYF.

The CDR3, as DNA: TGCGCCAGCAGTACGGGACAGGGGTATGTGAATGAGCAGTTCTTC. The encoded protein is CASSTGQGYVNEQFF. The gene calls are TRBV10-1 and TRBJ2-1, with 10 bases fitting TRBD1. V was pared by 5 bases and J by 7 bases, with 8 bases of the junction left unmatched. CDR1 and CDR2 from the germline V gene are WNHNN and SYGVQD (reference sequence). This CDR3 comprises 15 residues.

V gene TRBV7-2 combines with J gene TRBJ2-5, with 7 bases fitting TRBD1. V was pared by 5 bases and J by 4 bases, with 7 bases of the junction left unmatched. Looked up from germline, CDR1 is SGHTA and CDR2 is FQGNSA. This CDR3 is 14 amino acids long. The CDR3 bases are TGTGCCAGCAGCCTAAACAGGGGTGGAGAGACCCAGTACTTC. It specifies CASSLNRGGETQYF.

The chain has TRBV11-2 and TRBJ2-1; TRBD2 is a possible D gene (7 bases). Trimming pared 5 bases from V and 9 bases from J, leaving 23 bases between. The CDR3 extends over 16 amino acids. The V gene's germline CDR1 is SGHAT and CDR2 FQNNGV. As DNA, the CDR3 is TGTGCCAGCAGCGGGGGCAGCGGGAACCTCGTGGGTGAGCAGTTCTTC. It specifies CASSGGSGNLVGEQFF.

V and J are TRBV11-1 and TRBJ1-1; D is unresolved. CDR1 and CDR2 (germline): SGHAT, FQDESV (reference sequence). Trimming pared 2 bases from V and 5 bases from J, leaving 9 bases between. The CDR3 length is 13 residues. Here the CDR3 DNA reads TGTGCCAGCAGCTTATTACGAGGGACTGAAGCTTTCTTT. Translated, it gives CASSLLRGTEAFF.

This clone was observed a single time. The rearrangement joins TRBV19 to TRBJ1-5; unclear D gene. Germline values: CDR1 LNHDA, CDR2 SQIVND (reference sequence). The CDR3 is made up of 16 amino acids. V shed 8 bases and J shed 4 bases, with 21 bases lying between them. The CDR3, as DNA: TGTGCCAGTGCAGAGGATTTTAGGTACCCGAATCAGCCCCAGCATTTT. Protein sequence: CASAEDFRYPNQPQHF.

This chain links TRBV18 with TRBJ2-1, with 8 positions matching TRBD2. Germline V gene data show CDR1 as KGHSH and CDR2 as LQKENI. This CDR3 comprises 15 residues. Unmatched junction bases numbered 8, after V lost 2 bases and J lost 8 bases. CDR3 nucleotide sequence: TGTGCCAGCTCACCATCGAGCGGGAGTGGTCATGAGCAGTTCTTC. It translates to CASSPSSGSGHEQFF.

V gene TRBV29-1 combines with J gene TRBJ1-1, with 9 bases aligning to TRBD1. Germline V gene lookup returns CDR1 SQVTM and CDR2 ANQGSEA. V was clipped by 3 bases and J by 12 bases; unmatched bases: 11. The CDR3 runs to 13 residues. The CDR3 DNA is TGCAGCGTTGATCCTTCGGGACAGGGTATGCCTTTCTTT. Protein product: CSVDPSGQGMPFF.

CDR3 coding DNA: TGTGCCAGCAGCCCACAGGGTCTCTCCTACGAGCAGTACTTC. Protein product: CASSPQGLSYEQYF. The chain couples TRBV7-9 to TRBJ2-7; weak D call: TRBD1 (6 bases). V shed 5 bases and J shed 0 bases, with 11 bases lying between them. The CDR3 totals 14 residues. Germline V gene lookup returns CDR1 SEHNR and CDR2 FQNEAQ (reference sequence).

This sequence joins TRBV2 and TRBJ1-1, with 8 bases fitting TRBD1. Germline-derived CDR1 and CDR2 are SNHLY and FYNNEI. Unmatched junction bases numbered 4, after V lost 7 bases and J lost 3 bases. The CDR3 totals 13 residues. CDR3 in amino acids: CASTPTGDTEAFF. The CDR3 nucleotides read TGTGCCAGCACTCCGACAGGGGACACTGAAGCTTTCTTT. Full variable domain (outside the CDR3, taken from reference TRBV2 and TRBJ1-1): EPEVTQTPSHQVTQMGQEVILRCVPISNHLYFYWYRQILGQKVEFLVSFYNNEISEKSEIFDDQFSVERPDGSNFTLKIRSTKLEDSAMYFCASTPTGDTEAFFGQGTRLTVV.

The rearrangement links TRBV18 to TRBJ2-1; TRBD2 agrees at 10 bases. J gave up 4 bases and V 1 base, and 4 bases lay outside the gene matches. Per the germline V gene, CDR1 is KGHSH and CDR2 is LQKENI. The CDR3 spans 16 residues. In DNA, the CDR3 is TGTGCCAGCTCACCACTTATAGCGGGAGGATACAATGAGCAGTTCTTC. Protein sequence: CASSPLIAGGYNEQFF.

This chain uses TRBV6-6 with TRBJ1-1, with 8 nucleotides matching TRBD1. The CDR3 sequence is 15 residues long. J lost 0 bases, V lost 7 bases, and 7 bases had no gene match. Germline V gives CDR1 MNHNY, CDR2 SVGAGI (reference sequence). The CDR3 is CASTQTQGVNTEAFF. Here the CDR3 DNA reads TGTGCCAGCACCCAAACACAGGGGGTGAACACTGAAGCTTTCTTT.

J is TRBJ2-7 and V is TRBV2; 8 bases are a match to TRBD1. Trimming removed 6 bases from V and 7 bases from J; junction bases left unmatched: 8. In germline, CDR1 is SNHLY, CDR2 FYNNEI. CDR3 size: 13 residues. The CDR3 sequence is CASRDRVVGEQYF. The CDR3 nucleotides read TGTGCCAGCAGGGACAGGGTTGTGGGGGAGCAGTACTTC. Full variable domain (rest looked up from reference TRBV2 and TRBJ2-7): EPEVTQTPSHQVTQMGQEVILRCVPISNHLYFYWYRQILGQKVEFLVSFYNNEISEKSEIFDDQFSVERPDGSNFTLKIRSTKLEDSAMYFCASRDRVVGEQYFGPGTRLTVT.

CDR3 residues: CASSYNSYNEQFF. CDR3 nucleotide sequence: TGTGCCAGCAGTTACAACTCGTACAATGAGCAGTTCTTC. This chain joins TRBV6-5 and TRBJ2-1; D remains unclear. V lost 2 bases and J 4 bases, leaving 6 bases between the germline ends. The germline CDR1 and CDR2 sequences are MNHEY and SVGAGI. This CDR3 is built from 13 residues.

This clone has only a few counts. In DNA form, the CDR3 reads TGTGCCAGCAGTTTAGGAGCGGGCGGGTCCTACGAGCAGTACTTC. Amino acid sequence: CASSLGAGGSYEQYF. The gene calls are TRBV27 and TRBJ2-7, with a possible D match to TRBD2 (6 bases). Germline V gene data show CDR1 as MNHEY and CDR2 as SMNVEV (reference sequence). The ends were cut back, 2 bases at V and 1 base at J, with 12 bases in the middle. CDR3 length equals 15 residues.

This chain connects TRBV7-2 to TRBJ2-1; 9 bases line up with TRBD2. Looked up from germline, CDR1 is SGHTA and CDR2 is FQGNSA. CDR3 length equals 15 residues. V lost 3 bases and J lost 5; bases outside the gene matches: 5. CDR3 bases: TGTGCCAGCAGCTTTAAAGCGGGGGGAAACAATGAGCAGTTCTTC. Its protein product is CASSFKAGGNNEQFF.

This clone appeared once. The chain carries TRBV6-5 and TRBJ2-3, with unresolved D. V was cut by 0 bases and J by 4 bases, with 8 bases left in between. The germline V gene has CDR1 MNHEY and CDR2 SVGAGI. CDR3 length equals 14 residues. The CDR3, as DNA: TGTGCCAGCAGTTACTCATTGAGTGCAGATACGCAGTATTTT. The encoded protein is CASSYSLSADTQYF.